The subject of this entry is one T cell receptor (beta chain). What it recognizes is unknown. Germline V CDR1 and CDR2: MNHNS, SASEGT. CDR3 length: 14 amino acids. Trimming removed 7 bases from V and 4 bases from J, with 15 bases in between. The sample is drawn from a study of cytomegalovirus exposure and HLA in healthy donors. Primers: 60 Vbeta forward and 13 Jbeta reverse. Sequenced by immunoSEQ multiplex PCR; TCRdb stores in-frame clones only, minus some. The data show some 60,000 clones, around 87% seen once. Study-level findings and limits: Within a later analysis, the majority of CMV-associated TCR beta chains appeared HLA-restricted.

The rearrangement links TRBV6-1 to TRBJ2-3, with a possible D match to TRBD1 (5 bases). This TCR was recovered from a man aged 18 to 30 in good health and CMV-seronegative. The source material was PBMCs. The CDR3, as DNA: TGTGCCAGCATTCTTCAGGGAATCGCAGATACGCAGTATTTT. Protein sequence: CASILQGIADTQYF.